Listed below are T cell receptor beta chains from one sample, sequenced in a study of Graves' ophthalmopathy and Graves' hyperthyroidism. TCRdb re-analysed the multiplex PCR reads in MiXCR, keeping a single row per CDR3 protein. This table holds hundreds of thousands of distinct CDR3 sequences, under 25% found once. Input material: peripheral blood. These receptor sequences come from a woman under 30 with stable Graves' hyperthyroidism. CDR3s include the opening cysteine and the closing phenylalanine or tryptophan. Fields, in order: CDR3 protein, clone size, J gene, V gene. Clone sizes are given selectively: once, few, many, or a class where the clone is expanded.

CSARRGAYEQYF | NA | TRBJ2-7 | TRBV20-1
CASSQGPWMQETQYF | many | TRBJ2-5 | TRBV4-1
CASSEWTGTIFLGYTF | NA | TRBJ1-2 | TRBV6-1
CSALNVGRPSYEQYF | many | TRBJ2-7 | TRBV20-1
CASSEAPDTYEQYF | NA | TRBJ2-7 | TRBV6-1
CATFPRGPDTEAFF | few | TRBJ1-1 | TRBV6-1
CASSYGVGNSPLHF | NA | TRBJ1-6 | TRBV6-5
CATAGSLYEQYF | many | TRBJ2-7 | TRBV19
CASSLGDRTGELFF | many | TRBJ2-2 | TRBV13
CASPWDSNTDTQYF | many | TRBJ2-3 | TRBV6-2/TRBV6-3
CASSPLDRGRSPLHF | many | TRBJ1-6 | TRBV28